These 18 T cell receptor beta chains were all obtained from the same sample, sequenced in a study of identical twins. TCRdb itself ran the 5' RACE reads through MiXCR, one entry per CDR3 protein. The table shows about 330,000 distinct CDR3 sequences, with about 12% occurring only once. The sample was also linked to a second study, of yellow fever vaccine responses in identical twins.

Source material: CD8+ T cells sorted from blood. The receptors here all came from a young woman in good health.

The genes are TRBV10-1 and TRBJ1-1; TRBD1 matches at 7 bases. J gave up 1 base and V 11 bases, and 7 bases lay outside the gene matches. Germline CDR1 is WNHNN and CDR2 is SYGVQD (reference sequence). The CDR3 sequence is 13 residues long. CDR3 residues: CACDRAPNTEAFF. The CDR3 DNA follows: TGCGCCTGCGACAGGGCCCCGAACACTGAAGCTTTCTTT.

The chain combines TRBV3-1 with TRBJ2-7; no reliable D call. Germline assignment: CDR1 LGHDT and CDR2 YNNKEL (reference sequence). V lost 1 base and J 1 base, leaving 11 bases between the germline ends. This CDR3 region has 15 residues. The CDR3 region has the DNA TGTGCCAGCAGCCAAGGGCCGCAGGTTTCCTACGAGCAGTACTTC. This gives the protein CASSQGPQVSYEQYF.

This clonotype has more than one count but fewer than ten. This chain uses TRBV6-1 with TRBJ2-4, with 8 bases matching TRBD1. Germline-derived CDR1 and CDR2 are MNHNS and SASEGT. The V gene end was trimmed by 3 bases and the J gene end by 9 bases; junction bases not matched to a gene: 10. CDR3 length: 15 residues. In DNA form, the CDR3 reads TGTGCCAGCAGTGATCTTTCGGGACAGGCAAGCATTCAGTACTTC. Protein: CASSDLSGQASIQYF.

This clonotype has at least ten counts. The chain links TRBV27 to TRBJ1-1; D is uncertain. V lost 6 bases to trimming and J lost 2 bases, with 4 bases between them. The CDR3 length is 11 residues. CDR1 is MNHEY, CDR2 SMNVEV, per germline (reference sequence). CDR3 in DNA: TGTGCCAGCAGAAAAAACACTGAAGCTTTCTTT. Amino acid sequence: CASRKNTEAFF.

The CDR3 here is CASSFPQTGLMNTEAFF. DNA of the CDR3: TGTGCCAGCAGTTTTCCCCAGACAGGGCTTATGAACACTGAAGCTTTCTTT. V and J are TRBV28 and TRBJ1-1; the match to TRBD1 covers 7 bases. Germline V lookup: CDR1 MDHEN, CDR2 SYDVKM. The CDR3 length is 17 residues. J was trimmed by 0 bases and V by 3 bases; bases with no gene match: 10. Combining the CDR3 with reference TRBV28 and TRBJ1-1 gives the whole variable domain DVKVTQSSRYLVKRTGEKVFLECVQDMDHENMFWYRQDPGLGLRLIYFSYDVKMKEKGDIPEGYSVSREKKERFSLILESASTNQTSMYLCASSFPQTGLMNTEAFFGQGTRLTVV.

The chain employs TRBV6-5 and TRBJ1-5; D is uncertain. V shed 0 bases and J shed 4 bases, with 7 bases lying between them. Germline-derived CDR1 and CDR2 are MNHEY and SVGAGI. There are 14 residues in the CDR3. CDR3 residues: CASSYSEGNQPQHF. The CDR3 DNA reads TGTGCCAGCAGTTACTCAGAAGGGAATCAGCCCCAGCATTTT.

V and J are TRBV7-3 and TRBJ2-3; 11 nucleotides agree with TRBD2. The CDR3 totals 17 residues. Germline values: CDR1 SGHTA, CDR2 FQGTGA. The V gene end was trimmed by 4 bases and the J gene end by 5 bases; junction bases not matched to a gene: 11. The CDR3 protein is CASSSTIAGGPRDTQYF. The CDR3 nucleotides are TGTGCCAGCAGCTCCACTATAGCGGGAGGGCCGAGAGATACGCAGTATTTT. Drawing the rest from reference TRBV7-3 and TRBJ2-3, the complete variable domain is GAGVSQTPSNKVTEKGKYVELRCDPISGHTALYWYRQSLGQGPEFLIYFQGTGAADDSGLPNDRFFAVRPEGSVSTLKIQRTERGDSAVYLCASSSTIAGGPRDTQYFGPGTRLTVL.

This clonotype was observed many times. J is TRBJ2-1 and V is TRBV10-2, with TRBD1 identical over 11 bases. The CDR3 consists of 17 residues. Germline CDR1 WSHSY, CDR2 SAAADI. The V gene end was trimmed by 4 bases and the J gene end by 9 bases; junction bases not matched to a gene: 14. CDR3 coding DNA: TGCGCCAGCAGTGGGGGAAAAGGGACAGGGGGTAAGGGTGAGCAGTTCTTC. It yields the protein CASSGGKGTGGKGEQFF.

The rearrangement links TRBV6-1 to TRBJ2-1, with TRBD2 matching 14 bases. This CDR3 is 13 amino acids long. Germline lookup yields CDR1 MNHNS and CDR2 SASEGT. V lost 9 bases, J lost 7 bases, and 2 bases stayed unmatched. CDR3 sequence reads: CASGTSGSNEQFF. CDR3 in DNA: TGTGCCAGTGGGACTAGCGGGAGTAATGAGCAGTTCTTC.

The chain couples TRBV12-5 to TRBJ2-1; D may be TRBD2 (6 bases). Trimming cost V 3 bases and J 4 bases, with 13 bases left between them. Germline values: CDR1 LGHNT, CDR2 FRNRAP. This CDR3 is 15 amino acids long. CDR3 in DNA: TGTGCTAGTGGTTTAGGAGGGCTTTGGTACAATGAGCAGTTCTTC. Protein product: CASGLGGLWYNEQFF.

This clonotype was counted a few times. DNA of the CDR3: TGTGCCAGCAGCTGGACCGGGACAAGTAACACTGAAGCTTTCTTT. It translates to CASSWTGTSNTEAFF. The chain carries TRBV11-2 and TRBJ1-1; a weak D match, TRBD1 (6 bases). V was trimmed by 4 bases and J by 2 bases, leaving 14 bases between them. CDR3 size: 15 residues. Germline V CDR1 and CDR2: SGHAT, FQNNGV.

This clonotype has more than one count but fewer than ten. J is TRBJ2-2 and V is TRBV4-1; D gene unclear. The CDR3 contains 15 residues. Germline lookup yields CDR1 MGHRA and CDR2 YSYEKL. The V end was cut by 2 bases, the J end by 2 bases, with 9 bases between. CDR3 nucleotides: TGCGCCAGCAGCCAATCGGACCCAAACACCGGGGAGCTGTTTTTT. Translating it yields CASSQSDPNTGELFF.

V and J are TRBV18 and TRBJ1-4; D might be TRBD1 (6 bases). The germline V gene has CDR1 KGHSH and CDR2 LQKENI. The CDR3 consists of 14 residues. The germline V and J ends were trimmed by 2 bases and 4 bases, with 8 bases remaining between them. The CDR3 here is CASSPRQDNEKLFF. The CDR3 region has the DNA TGTGCCAGCTCACCAAGACAGGATAATGAAAAACTGTTTTTT.

V and J are TRBV5-6 and TRBJ2-7; 7 bases line up with TRBD2. The trim removed 0 bases at V and 3 bases at J, leaving 3 bases unmatched. CDR3 length: 14 amino acids. The germline CDR1 and CDR2 sequences are SGHDT and YYEEEE. DNA of the CDR3: TGTGCCAGCAGCTTGGGCGGGAGTGACTACGAGCAGTACTTC. Protein sequence: CASSLGGSDYEQYF.

This clonotype was picked up many times. V and J are TRBV28 and TRBJ2-2; 8 bases match TRBD1. The CDR3 sequence is 16 residues long. After removal of 3 bases from V and 4 bases from J, the junction contained 7 bases not matched to a gene. Germline loops: CDR1 MDHEN, CDR2 SYDVKM. The CDR3 sequence: CASSFSGTGTTGELFF. The CDR3 bases are TGTGCCAGCAGTTTTTCCGGGACAGGCACCACCGGGGAGCTGTTTTTT.

The V and J genes are TRBV12-3 or TRBV12-4 and TRBJ2-2; D assignment may be TRBD1 or TRBD2 (5 bases each). This CDR3 is 15 amino acids long. Between the trimmed V and J ends, which lost 5 bases and 8 bases, there was a span of 18 bases. CDR3 nucleotide sequence: TGTGCCAGCAGTGAACGGGACCCCGGGTGGGGGGAGCTGTTTTTT. Encoded protein: CASSERDPGWGELFF.

In this sample, this clonotype turned up a few times. The chain carries TRBV20-1 and TRBJ1-4; D is ambiguous. With 6 bases removed from V and 0 bases from J, the gap between germline ends came to 11 bases. CDR3 length: 14 residues. Germline V CDR1 and CDR2: DFQATT, SNEGSKA (reference sequence). In DNA form, the CDR3 reads TGCAGTGCACCGACCGGGACAACTAATGAAAAACTGTTTTTT. This encodes CSAPTGTTNEKLFF.

The chain's CDR3 is CASSLDLTGETQYF. As DNA, the CDR3 is TGTGCCAGCAGCTTAGATCTCACGGGGGAGACCCAGTACTTC. The chain combines TRBV7-9 with TRBJ2-5; D perhaps matches TRBD2 (5 bases). The CDR3 covers 14 residues. CDR1 is SEHNR and CDR2 is FQNEAQ in the germline V gene (reference sequence). V lost 1 base and J lost 5, with 11 bases in between.